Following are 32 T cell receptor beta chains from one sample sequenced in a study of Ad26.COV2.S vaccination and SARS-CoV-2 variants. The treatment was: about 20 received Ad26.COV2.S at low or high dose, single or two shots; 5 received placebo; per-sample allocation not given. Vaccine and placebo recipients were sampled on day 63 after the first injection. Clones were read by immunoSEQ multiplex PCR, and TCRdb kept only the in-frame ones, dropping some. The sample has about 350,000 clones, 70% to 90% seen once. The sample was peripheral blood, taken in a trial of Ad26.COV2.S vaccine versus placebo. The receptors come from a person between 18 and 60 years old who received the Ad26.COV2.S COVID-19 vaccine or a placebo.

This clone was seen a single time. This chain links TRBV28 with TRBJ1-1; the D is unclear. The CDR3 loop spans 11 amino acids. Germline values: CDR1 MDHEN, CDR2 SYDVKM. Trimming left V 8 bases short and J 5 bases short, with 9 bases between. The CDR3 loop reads CASGDFTEAFF. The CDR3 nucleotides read TGTGCCAGCGGAGATTTTACTGAAGCTTTCTTT. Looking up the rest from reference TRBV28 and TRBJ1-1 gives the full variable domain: DVKVTQSSRYLVKRTGEKVFLECVQDMDHENMFWYRQDPGLGLRLIYFSYDVKMKEKGDIPEGYSVSREKKERFSLILESASTNQTSMYLCASGDFTEAFFGQGTRLTVV.

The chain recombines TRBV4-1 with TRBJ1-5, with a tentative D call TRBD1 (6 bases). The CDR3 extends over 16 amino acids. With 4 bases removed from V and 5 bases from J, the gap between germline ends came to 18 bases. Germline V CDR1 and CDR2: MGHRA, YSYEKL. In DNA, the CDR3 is TGCGCCAGCAGCCGATCCACCGGGACAAACTATCAGCCCCAGCATTTT. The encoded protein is CASSRSTGTNYQPQHF.

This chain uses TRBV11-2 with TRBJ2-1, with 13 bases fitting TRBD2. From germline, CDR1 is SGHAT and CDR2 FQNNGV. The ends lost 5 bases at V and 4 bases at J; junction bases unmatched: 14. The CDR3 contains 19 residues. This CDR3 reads CASSLRTSGSLPPYNEQFF. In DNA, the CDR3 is TGTGCCAGCAGCCTCCGGACTAGCGGGAGTCTCCCACCATACAATGAGCAGTTCTTC.

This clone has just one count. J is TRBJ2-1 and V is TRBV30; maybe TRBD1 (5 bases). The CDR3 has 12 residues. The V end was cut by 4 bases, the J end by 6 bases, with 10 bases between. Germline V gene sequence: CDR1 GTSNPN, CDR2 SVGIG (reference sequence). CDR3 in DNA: TGTGCCTGGATTAGGCAGGGCAATGAGCAGTTCTTC. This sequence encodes CAWIRQGNEQFF.

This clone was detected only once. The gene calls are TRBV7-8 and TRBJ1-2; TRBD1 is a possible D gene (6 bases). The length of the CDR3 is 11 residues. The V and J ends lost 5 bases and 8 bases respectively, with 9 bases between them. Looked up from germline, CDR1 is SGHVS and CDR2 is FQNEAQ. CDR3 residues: CASSPGAGYTF. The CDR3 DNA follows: TGTGCCAGCAGCCCAGGGGCGGGCTACACCTTC.

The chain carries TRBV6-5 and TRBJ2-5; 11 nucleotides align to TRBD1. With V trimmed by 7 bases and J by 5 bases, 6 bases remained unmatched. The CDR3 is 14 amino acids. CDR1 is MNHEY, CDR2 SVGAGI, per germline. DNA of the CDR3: TGTGCCAGCAAGGGGACAGGGGGAGGGGAGACCCAGTACTTC. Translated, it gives CASKGTGGGETQYF.

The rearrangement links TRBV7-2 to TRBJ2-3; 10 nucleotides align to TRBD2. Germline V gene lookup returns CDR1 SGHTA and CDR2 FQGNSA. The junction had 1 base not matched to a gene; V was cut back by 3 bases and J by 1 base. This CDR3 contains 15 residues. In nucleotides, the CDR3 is TGTGCCAGCAGCTTTGGGACTAGCGGCACAGATACGCAGTATTTT. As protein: CASSFGTSGTDTQYF.

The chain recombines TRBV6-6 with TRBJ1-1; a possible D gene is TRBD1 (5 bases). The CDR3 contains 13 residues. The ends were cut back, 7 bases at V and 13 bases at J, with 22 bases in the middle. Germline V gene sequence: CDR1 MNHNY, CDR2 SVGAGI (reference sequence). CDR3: CASKDGTVPLVFF. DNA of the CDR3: TGTGCCAGCAAAGACGGGACGGTCCCCCTCGTTTTCTTT.

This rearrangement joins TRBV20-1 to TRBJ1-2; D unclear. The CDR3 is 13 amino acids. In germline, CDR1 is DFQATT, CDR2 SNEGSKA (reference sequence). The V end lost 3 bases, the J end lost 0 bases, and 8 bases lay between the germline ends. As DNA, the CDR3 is TGCAGTGCTAGTCTCCCCTCTAACTATGGCTACACCTTC. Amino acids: CSASLPSNYGYTF.

The CDR3 region has the DNA TGTGCCAGCAGTTTTACGGGACCCTGGGAGACCCAGTACTTC. Translated: CASSFTGPWETQYF. This chain joins TRBV6-5 and TRBJ2-5; D possibly matches TRBD1 or TRBD2 (5 bases each). The CDR3 consists of 14 residues. The V and J ends lost 4 bases and 5 bases respectively, with 14 bases between them. CDR1 and CDR2 from the germline V gene are MNHEY and SVGAGI.

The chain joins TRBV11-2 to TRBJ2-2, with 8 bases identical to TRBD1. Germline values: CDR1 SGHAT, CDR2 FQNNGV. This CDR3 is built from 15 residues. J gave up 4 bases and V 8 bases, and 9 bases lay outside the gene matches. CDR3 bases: TGTGCCAGCGGAAAGACAGGGGAGAGCACCGGGGAGCTGTTTTTT. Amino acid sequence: CASGKTGESTGELFF.

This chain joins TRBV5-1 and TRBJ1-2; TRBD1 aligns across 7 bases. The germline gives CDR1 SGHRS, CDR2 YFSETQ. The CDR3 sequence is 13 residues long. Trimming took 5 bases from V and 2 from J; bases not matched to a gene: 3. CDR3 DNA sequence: TGCGCCAGCAGTGTGGGACAGAACTATGGCTACACCTTC. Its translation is CASSVGQNYGYTF.

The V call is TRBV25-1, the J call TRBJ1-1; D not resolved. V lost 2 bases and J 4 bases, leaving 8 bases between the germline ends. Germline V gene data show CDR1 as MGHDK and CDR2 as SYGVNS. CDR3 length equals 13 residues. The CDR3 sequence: CASSESTATEAFF. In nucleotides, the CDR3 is TGTGCCAGCAGTGAAAGCACTGCCACTGAAGCTTTCTTT. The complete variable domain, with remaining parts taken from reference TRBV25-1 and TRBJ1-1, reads EADIYQTPRYLVIGTGKKITLECSQTMGHDKMYWYQQDPGMELHLIHYSYGVNSTEKGDLSSESTVSRIRTEHFPLTLESARPSHTSQYLCASSESTATEAFFGQGTRLTVV.

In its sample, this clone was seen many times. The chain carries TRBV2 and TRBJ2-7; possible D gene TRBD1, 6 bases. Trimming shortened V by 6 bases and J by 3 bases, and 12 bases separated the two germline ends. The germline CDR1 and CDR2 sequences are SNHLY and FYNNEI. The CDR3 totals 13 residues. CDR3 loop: CASRGTRDYEQYF. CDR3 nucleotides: TGTGCCAGCAGGGGGACAAGGGACTACGAGCAGTACTTC.

Here the CDR3 reads CASSDGTGPSYEQYF. The CDR3 nucleotides are TGTGCCAGCAGTGACGGGACAGGGCCCTCCTACGAGCAGTACTTC. This sequence joins TRBV6-1 and TRBJ2-7; TRBD1 aligns across 9 bases. Germline CDR1 is MNHNS and CDR2 is SASEGT. The CDR3 covers 15 residues. V was pared by 3 bases and J by 0 bases, with 3 bases of the junction left unmatched.

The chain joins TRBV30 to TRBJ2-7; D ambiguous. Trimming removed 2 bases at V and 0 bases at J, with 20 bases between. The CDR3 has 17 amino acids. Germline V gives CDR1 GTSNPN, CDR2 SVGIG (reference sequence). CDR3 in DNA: TGTGCCTGGAGTCCGCCGCTCGGTATTTACGGCTCCTACGAGCAGTACTTC. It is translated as CAWSPPLGIYGSYEQYF.

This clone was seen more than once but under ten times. The chain's CDR3 is CASSPTSGGDNTGELFF. For the CDR3, the DNA is TGTGCCAGCAGCCCAACTAGCGGGGGGGATAACACCGGGGAGCTGTTTTTT. The gene calls are TRBV11-2 and TRBJ2-2; 13 nucleotides line up with TRBD2. The V gene's germline CDR1 is SGHAT and CDR2 FQNNGV. The trim removed 5 bases at V and 2 bases at J, leaving 5 bases unmatched. The CDR3 is 17 residues long.

DNA for the CDR3: TGTGCCAGCAGCCTACGGACTAGCGGGAGGGGAGATACGCAGTATTTT. Encoded protein: CASSLRTSGRGDTQYF. V usage is TRBV7-2 and J usage is TRBJ2-3; 15 bases fit TRBD2. Germline CDR1 reads SGHTA; CDR2 reads FQGNSA. The CDR3 is 16 amino acids. Germline trimming cut 5 bases from V and 5 bases from J; bases unmatched to any gene: 5. Full variable domain (missing parts from reference TRBV7-2 and TRBJ2-3): GAGVSQSPSNKVTEKGKDVELRCDPISGHTALYWYRQSLGQGLEFLIYFQGNSAPDKSGLPSDRFSAERTGGSVSTLTIQRTQQEDSAVYLCASSLRTSGRGDTQYFGPGTRLTVL.

The CDR3 nucleotides are TGTGCCAGCAGTGGCGGAACGAGGGACACTGAAGCTTTCTTT. Translated, it gives CASSGGTRDTEAFF. The chain links TRBV28 to TRBJ1-1; no clear D gene. The germline CDR1 and CDR2 sequences are MDHEN and SYDVKM. V gave up 5 bases and J gave up 3 bases, with 13 bases separating them. This CDR3 spans 14 amino acids.

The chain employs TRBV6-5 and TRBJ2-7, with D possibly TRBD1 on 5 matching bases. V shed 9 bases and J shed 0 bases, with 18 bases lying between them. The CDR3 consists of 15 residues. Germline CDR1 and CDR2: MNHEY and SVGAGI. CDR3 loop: CARTNKQAFSYEQYF. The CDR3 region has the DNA TGTGCCAGAACTAATAAACAGGCGTTCTCCTACGAGCAGTACTTC.

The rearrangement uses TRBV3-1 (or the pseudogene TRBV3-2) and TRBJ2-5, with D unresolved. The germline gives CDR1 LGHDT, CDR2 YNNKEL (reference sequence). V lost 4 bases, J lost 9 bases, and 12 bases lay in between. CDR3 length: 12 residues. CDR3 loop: CASSPRSLAQYF. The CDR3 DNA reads TGTGCCAGCAGCCCCAGATCCCTCGCCCAGTACTTC.

The CDR3 spells CSASLATIAGYNEQFF. DNA of the CDR3: TGCAGTGCTAGTTTGGCTACAATAGCTGGGTACAATGAGCAGTTCTTC. The chain links TRBV20-1 to TRBJ2-1; D is unclear. The CDR3 consists of 16 residues. The ends were cut back, 3 bases at V and 4 bases at J, with 19 bases in the middle. Per germline, CDR1 DFQATT and CDR2 SNEGSKA (reference sequence).

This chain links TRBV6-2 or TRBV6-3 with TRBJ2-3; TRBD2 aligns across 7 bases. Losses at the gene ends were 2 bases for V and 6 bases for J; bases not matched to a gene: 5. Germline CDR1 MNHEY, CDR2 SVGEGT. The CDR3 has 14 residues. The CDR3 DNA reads TGTGCCAGCAGTTACGGCGGGAGAGTGGATACGCAGTATTTT. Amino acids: CASSYGGRVDTQYF.

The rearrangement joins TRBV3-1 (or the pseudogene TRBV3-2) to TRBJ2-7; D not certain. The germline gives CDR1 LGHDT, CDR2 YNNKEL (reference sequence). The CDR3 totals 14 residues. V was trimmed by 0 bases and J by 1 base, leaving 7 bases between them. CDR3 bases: TGTGCCAGCAGCCAAGAGCTAGGGTCCTACGAGCAGTACTTC. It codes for CASSQELGSYEQYF.

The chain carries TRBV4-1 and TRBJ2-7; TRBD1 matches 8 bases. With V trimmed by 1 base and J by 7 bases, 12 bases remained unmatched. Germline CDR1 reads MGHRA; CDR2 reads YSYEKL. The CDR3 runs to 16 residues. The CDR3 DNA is TGCGCCAGCAGCCAAGGGACAGGGACGGTAATTAGGGAGCAGTACTTC. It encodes CASSQGTGTVIREQYF.

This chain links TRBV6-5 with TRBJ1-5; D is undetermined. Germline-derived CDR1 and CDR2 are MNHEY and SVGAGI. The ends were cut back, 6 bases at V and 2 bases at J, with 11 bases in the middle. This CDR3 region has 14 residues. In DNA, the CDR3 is TGTGCCAGCAGAGGCTTCGGGGGCAATCAGCCCCAGCATTTT. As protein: CASRGFGGNQPQHF.

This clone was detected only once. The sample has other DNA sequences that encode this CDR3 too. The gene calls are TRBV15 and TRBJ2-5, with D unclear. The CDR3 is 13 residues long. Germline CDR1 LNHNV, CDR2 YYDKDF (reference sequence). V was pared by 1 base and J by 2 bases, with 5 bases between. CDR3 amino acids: CATSRGAQETQYF. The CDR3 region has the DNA TGTGCCACCAGCAGAGGGGCTCAAGAGACCCAGTACTTC.

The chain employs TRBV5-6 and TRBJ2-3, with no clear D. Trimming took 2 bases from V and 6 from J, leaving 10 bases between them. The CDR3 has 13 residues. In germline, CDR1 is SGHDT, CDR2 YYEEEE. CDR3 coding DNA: TGTGCCAGCAGCTTTGAAACTCTGGATACGCAGTATTTT. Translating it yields CASSFETLDTQYF.

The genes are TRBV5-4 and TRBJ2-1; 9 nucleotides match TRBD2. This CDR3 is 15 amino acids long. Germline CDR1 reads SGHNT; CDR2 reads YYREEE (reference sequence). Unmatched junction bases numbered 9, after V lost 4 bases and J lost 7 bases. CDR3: CASSNRLAGMNEQFF. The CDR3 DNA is TGTGCCAGCAGCAACCGCCTAGCGGGGATGAATGAGCAGTTCTTC.

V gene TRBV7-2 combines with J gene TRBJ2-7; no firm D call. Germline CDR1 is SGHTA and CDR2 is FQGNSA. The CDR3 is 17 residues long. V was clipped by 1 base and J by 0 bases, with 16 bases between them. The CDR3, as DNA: TGTGCCAGCAGCTTAGGGTCCTTTGGACGGGCCTCCTACGAGCAGTACTTC. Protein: CASSLGSFGRASYEQYF.

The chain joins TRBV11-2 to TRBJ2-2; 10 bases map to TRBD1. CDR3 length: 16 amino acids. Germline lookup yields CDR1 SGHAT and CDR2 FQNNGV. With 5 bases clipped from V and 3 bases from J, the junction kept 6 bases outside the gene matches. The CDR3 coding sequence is TGTGCCAGCAGCGGACAGGGGGGAAAAGACACCGGGGAGCTGTTTTTT. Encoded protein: CASSGQGGKDTGELFF. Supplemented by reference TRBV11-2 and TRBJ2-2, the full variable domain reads EAGVAQSPRYKIIEKRQSVAFWCNPISGHATLYWYQQILGQGPKLLIQFQNNGVVDDSQLPKDRFSAERLKGVDSTLKIQPAKLEDSAVYLCASSGQGGKDTGELFFGEGSRLTVL.

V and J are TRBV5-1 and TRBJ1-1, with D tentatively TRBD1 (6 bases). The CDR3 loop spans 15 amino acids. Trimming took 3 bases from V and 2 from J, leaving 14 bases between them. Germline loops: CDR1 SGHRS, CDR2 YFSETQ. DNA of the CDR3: TGCGCCAGCAGCTCGAGGACAGTTCGAAACACTGAAGCTTTCTTT. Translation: CASSSRTVRNTEAFF. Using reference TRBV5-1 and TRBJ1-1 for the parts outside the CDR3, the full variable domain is KAGVTQTPRYLIKTRGQQVTLSCSPISGHRSVSWYQQTPGQGLQFLFEYFSETQRNKGNFPGRFSGRQFSNSRSEMNVSTLELGDSALYLCASSSRTVRNTEAFFGQGTRLTVV.